Following are 6 T cell receptor beta chains from one sample sequenced in a study of vaccination effects on CD4 cells after COVID-19. Expansion of antigen-specific CD4+ T cells with viral peptide pools was carried out by the ViraFEST assay before sequencing. At the end of roughly ten days of culture, CD4+ T cells were isolated. Participants got two doses of BNT162b2 or mRNA-1273 vaccine. The assay was immunoSEQ multiplex PCR, and TCRdb's table has in-frame clones only and misses some. The sample holds 10,000 to 15,000 clones; 65% to 75% are singletons and the top ten take around 8.6%. No antigen has been identified for these receptors. The material was CD4+ T cells from PBMCs cultured with SARS-CoV-2 spike peptides, obtained after COVID-19 vaccination. These receptors all come from a human donor who received a COVID-19 vaccine.

The rearrangement uses TRBV18 and TRBJ1-1, with unresolved D. Germline CDR1 and CDR2: KGHSH and LQKENI. V lost 3 bases and J 1 base, leaving 6 bases between the germline ends. The CDR3 runs 13 residues. The CDR3 nucleotides read TGTGCCAGCTCACCTCCGAGGAACACTGAAGCTTTCTTT. This encodes CASSPPRNTEAFF.

The V gene is TRBV6-1, the J gene TRBJ1-1; no clear D gene. Germline CDR1 is MNHNS and CDR2 is SASEGT. CDR3 length: 13 amino acids. Trimming pared 0 bases from V and 7 bases from J, leaving 9 bases between. CDR3 bases: TGTGCCAGCAGTGAAGCGCCGGAGAATGAAGCTTTCTTT. Translation gives CASSEAPENEAFF.

The chain links TRBV27 to TRBJ2-7; 12 bases are shared with TRBD2. CDR1 is MNHEY and CDR2 is SMNVEV in the germline V gene (reference sequence). After removal of 2 bases from V and 4 bases from J, the junction contained 15 bases not matched to a gene. There are 19 residues in the CDR3. CDR3 nucleotides: TGTGCCAGCAGTTTAACGGCCCTAGCGGGAGGGCCTTTAGGGTACGAGCAGTACTTC. This codes for CASSLTALAGGPLGYEQYF.

CDR3 in DNA: TGTGCCAGCAGCTCCACATGGGGGGCAGGCGCGGCTGGGGCCAACGTCCTGACTTTC. This translates into CASSSTWGAGAAGANVLTF. The genes are TRBV7-9 and TRBJ2-6; D possibly uses TRBD1 or TRBD2 (6 bases each). The CDR3 length is 19 residues. Germline CDR1 and CDR2: SEHNR and FQNEAQ (reference sequence). Trimming left V 4 bases short and J 2 bases short, with 21 bases between.

The CDR3 DNA sequence: TGTGCCAGCAGTTGGGGGGACTTTAGGTCAACCGGCTACACCTTC. Translating it yields CASSWGDFRSTGYTF. This rearrangement joins TRBV27 to TRBJ1-2; D may be TRBD1 (5 bases). Trimming took 4 bases from V and 8 from J, leaving 20 bases between them. The germline gives CDR1 MNHEY, CDR2 SMNVEV (reference sequence). The CDR3 is made up of 15 amino acids.

This chain joins TRBV5-1 and TRBJ2-3; 11 nucleotides match TRBD2. The CDR3 has 21 residues. From germline, CDR1 is SGHRS and CDR2 YFSETQ. The junction had 19 bases not matched to a gene; V was cut back by 3 bases and J by 1 base. The CDR3 coding sequence is TGCGCCAGCAGCTATTTACCGGGACTAGCGGTTAAACCCCGGGGCACAGATACGCAGTATTTT. This codes for CASSYLPGLAVKPRGTDTQYF.